This entry is about one T cell receptor (beta chain). The CDR3 runs 17 residues. The V gene lost 5 bases and the J gene lost 9 bases, with 26 bases spanning the gap. The germline CDR1 and CDR2 sequences are SEHNR and FQNEAQ (reference sequence). The data were obtained in a study of PD-1 blockade in classical Hodgkin lymphoma. Time point denoted: cycle 4 day 1 (C4D1), after around six weeks of nivolumab. Relapse after autologous stem cell transplantation occurred in every patient, and brentuximab vedotin exposure varied. The repertoire was sequenced with immunoSEQ multiplex PCR; TCRdb's copy has only in-frame clones and lacks some. The sample lists approximately 30,000 clones, around 77% occurring once.

This receptor was identified in a human donor with classical Hodgkin lymphoma. This specimen consisted of peripheral blood mononuclear cells (PBMCs), obtained before the fourth cycle of nivolumab. The rearrangement joins TRBV7-9 to TRBJ2-1, with D perhaps being TRBD1 or TRBD2 (5 bases each). The CDR3 protein is CASSKGSGAIPPLEQFF. The CDR3 region has the DNA TGTGCCAGCAGCAAAGGATCCGGGGCCATACCACCTCTTGAGCAGTTCTTC.